This T cell receptor (beta chain) was sequenced for a study of blood T cell repertoires in COVID-19. As for the study in general: Italy, Spain and the United States were the sources of the convalescent and acute COVID-19 samples.

Study processing details: From reference gene primer amplification, estimates of nucleated cell counts were derived. Profiled with immunoSEQ multiplex PCR; TCRdb holds only in-frame clones, not every one. The V and J calls and clone size were taken over from that table, and D and trimming were inferred from the DNA. The table includes about 120,000 clones, 75% to 95% detected once. Per germline, CDR1 SGHAT and CDR2 FQNNGV. The CDR3 is 19 residues long. V lost 1 base to trimming and J lost 6 bases; unmatched junction nucleotides: 16. Sequencing was carried out using peripheral blood. This receptor was obtained from a human donor with active COVID-19. The donor label of this sample is uncertain. The rearrangement links TRBV11-2 to TRBJ1-5; the match to TRBD1 covers 9 bases. CDR3 nucleotides: TGTGCCAGCAGCTTAGGCGGACAGGGGAGCCACCGAGGGGGTCAGCCCCAGCATTTT. This sequence encodes CASSLGGQGSHRGGQPQHF.